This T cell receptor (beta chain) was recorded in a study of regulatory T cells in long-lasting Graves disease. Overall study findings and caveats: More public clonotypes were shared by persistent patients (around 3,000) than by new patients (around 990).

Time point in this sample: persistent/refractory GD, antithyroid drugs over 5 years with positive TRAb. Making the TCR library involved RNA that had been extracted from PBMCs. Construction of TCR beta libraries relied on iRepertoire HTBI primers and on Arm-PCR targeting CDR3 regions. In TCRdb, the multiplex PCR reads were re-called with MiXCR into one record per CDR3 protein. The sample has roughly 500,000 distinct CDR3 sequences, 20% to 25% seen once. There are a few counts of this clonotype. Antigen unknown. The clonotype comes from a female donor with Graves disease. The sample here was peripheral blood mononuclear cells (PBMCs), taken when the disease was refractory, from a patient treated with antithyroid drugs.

CDR3 sequence: CASSIGTQTYEQYF. CDR3 sequence (DNA): TGTGCCAGCAGCATTGGGACTCAGACCTACGAGCAGTACTTC. V gene TRBV16 combines with J gene TRBJ2-7, with a possible D match to TRBD2 (6 bases). The V gene lost 5 bases and the J gene lost 2 bases, with 13 bases spanning the gap. CDR1 and CDR2 from the germline V gene are KGHSY and FQNENV. The CDR3 consists of 14 residues.